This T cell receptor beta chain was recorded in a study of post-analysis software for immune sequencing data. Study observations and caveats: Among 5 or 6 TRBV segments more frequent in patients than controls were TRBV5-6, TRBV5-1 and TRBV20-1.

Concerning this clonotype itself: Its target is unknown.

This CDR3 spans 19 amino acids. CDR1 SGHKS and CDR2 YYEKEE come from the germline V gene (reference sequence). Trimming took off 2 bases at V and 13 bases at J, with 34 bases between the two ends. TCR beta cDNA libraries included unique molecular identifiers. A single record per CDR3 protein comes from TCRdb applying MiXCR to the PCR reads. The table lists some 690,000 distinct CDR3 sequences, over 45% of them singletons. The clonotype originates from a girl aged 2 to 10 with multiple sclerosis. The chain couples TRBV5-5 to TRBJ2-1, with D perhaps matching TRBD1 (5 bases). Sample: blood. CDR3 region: CASSLSLPSSTESQETQFF. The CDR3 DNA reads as TGTGCCAGCAGCTTAAGTCTGCCCTCCTCGACAGAGTCTCAGGAGACCCAGTTCTTC.